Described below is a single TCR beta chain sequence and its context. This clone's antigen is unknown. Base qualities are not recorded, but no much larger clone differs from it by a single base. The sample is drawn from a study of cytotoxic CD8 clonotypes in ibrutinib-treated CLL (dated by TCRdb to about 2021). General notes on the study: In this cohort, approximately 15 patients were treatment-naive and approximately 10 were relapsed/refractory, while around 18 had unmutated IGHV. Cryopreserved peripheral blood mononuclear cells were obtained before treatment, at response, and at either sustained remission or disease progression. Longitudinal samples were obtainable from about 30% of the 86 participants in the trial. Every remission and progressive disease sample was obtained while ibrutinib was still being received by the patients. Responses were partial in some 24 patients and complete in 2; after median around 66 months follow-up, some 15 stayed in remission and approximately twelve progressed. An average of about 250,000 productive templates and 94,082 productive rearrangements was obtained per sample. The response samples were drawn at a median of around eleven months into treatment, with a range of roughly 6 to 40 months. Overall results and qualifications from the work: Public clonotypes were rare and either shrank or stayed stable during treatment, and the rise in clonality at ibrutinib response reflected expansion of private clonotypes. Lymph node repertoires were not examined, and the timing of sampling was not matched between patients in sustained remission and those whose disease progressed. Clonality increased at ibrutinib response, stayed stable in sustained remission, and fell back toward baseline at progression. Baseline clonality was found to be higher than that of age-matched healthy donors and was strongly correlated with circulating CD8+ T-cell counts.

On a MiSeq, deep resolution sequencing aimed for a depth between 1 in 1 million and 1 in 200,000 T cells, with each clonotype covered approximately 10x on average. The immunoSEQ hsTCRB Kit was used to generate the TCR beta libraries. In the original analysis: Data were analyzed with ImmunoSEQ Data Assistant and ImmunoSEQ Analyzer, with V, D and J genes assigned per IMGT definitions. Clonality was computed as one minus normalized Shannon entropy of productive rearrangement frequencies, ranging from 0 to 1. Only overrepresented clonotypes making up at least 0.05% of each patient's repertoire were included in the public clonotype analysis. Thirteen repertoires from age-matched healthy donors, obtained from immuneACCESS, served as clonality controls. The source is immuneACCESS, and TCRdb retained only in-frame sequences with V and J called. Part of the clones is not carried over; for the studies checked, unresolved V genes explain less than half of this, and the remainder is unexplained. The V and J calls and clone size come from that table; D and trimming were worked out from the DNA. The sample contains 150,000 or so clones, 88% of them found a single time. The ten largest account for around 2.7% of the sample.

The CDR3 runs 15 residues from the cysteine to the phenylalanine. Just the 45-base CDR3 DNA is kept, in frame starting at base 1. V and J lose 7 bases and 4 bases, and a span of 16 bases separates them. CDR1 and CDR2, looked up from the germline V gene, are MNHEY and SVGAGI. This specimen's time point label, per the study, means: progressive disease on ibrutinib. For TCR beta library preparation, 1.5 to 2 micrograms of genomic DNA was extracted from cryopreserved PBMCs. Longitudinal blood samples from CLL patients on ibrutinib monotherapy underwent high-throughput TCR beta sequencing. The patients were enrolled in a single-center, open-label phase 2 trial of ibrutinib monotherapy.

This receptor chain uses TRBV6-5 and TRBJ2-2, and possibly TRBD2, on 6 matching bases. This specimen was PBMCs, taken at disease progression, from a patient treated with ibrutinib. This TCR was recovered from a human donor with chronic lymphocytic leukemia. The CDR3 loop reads CASITRLGATGELFF. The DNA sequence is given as TGTGCCAGCATCACGAGACTAGGGGCCACCGGGGAGCTGTTTTTT.